Following are 3 T cell receptor beta chains from one sample sequenced in a study of blood T cells in healthy people across ages. Using a J-beta primer mix together with a sample-barcoded 5' primer, a second PCR was run for about 6 to 12 cycles. TCRdb re-derived calls from the 5' RACE reads in MiXCR, one entry per CDR3 protein. The data contain 700,000 to 950,000 distinct CDR3 sequences, 58% of them singletons. Sequenced: blood. The receptors shown here come from a young man in good health.

The genes are TRBV9 and TRBJ1-2; D remains unclear. Trimming shortened V by 0 bases and J by 6 bases, and 12 bases separated the two germline ends. Germline CDR1 reads SGDLS; CDR2 reads YYNGEE. The CDR3 loop spans 14 amino acids. CDR3 amino acids: CASSVGMVRDGYTF. The CDR3 nucleotides are TGTGCCAGCAGCGTAGGCATGGTTAGGGATGGCTACACCTTC.

This chain joins TRBV3-1 and TRBJ1-1, with 8 nucleotides matching TRBD1. J lost 1 base, V lost 4 bases, and 8 bases had no gene match. CDR3 length: 16 amino acids. Germline V gene sequence: CDR1 LGHDT, CDR2 YNNKEL (reference sequence). The CDR3 nucleotides are TGTGCCAGCAGCCTTCTGCCAGGGGGCCCGAACACTGAAGCTTTCTTT. Amino acid sequence: CASSLLPGGPNTEAFF.

This clonotype was picked up a small number of times. The chain's CDR3 is CASRPTSNYGYTF. DNA of the CDR3: TGTGCCAGCAGACCCACTTCTAACTATGGCTACACCTTC. The V call is TRBV27, the J call TRBJ1-2; D uncertain. The CDR3 runs 13 residues. Looked up from germline, CDR1 is MNHEY and CDR2 is SMNVEV (reference sequence). Trimming cost V 6 bases and J 0 bases, with 8 bases left between them.